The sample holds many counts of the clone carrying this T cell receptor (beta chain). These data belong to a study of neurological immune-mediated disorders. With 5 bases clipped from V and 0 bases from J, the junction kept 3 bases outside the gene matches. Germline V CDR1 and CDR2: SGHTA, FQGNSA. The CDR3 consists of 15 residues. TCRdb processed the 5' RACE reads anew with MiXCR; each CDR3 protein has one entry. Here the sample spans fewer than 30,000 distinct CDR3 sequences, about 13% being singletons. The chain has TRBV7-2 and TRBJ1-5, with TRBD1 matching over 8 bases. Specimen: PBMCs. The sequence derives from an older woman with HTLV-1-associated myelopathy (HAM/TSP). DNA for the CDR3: TGTGCCAGCAGCGGGGACAGGATTAGCAATCAGCCCCAGCATTTT. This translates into CASSGDRISNQPQHF.